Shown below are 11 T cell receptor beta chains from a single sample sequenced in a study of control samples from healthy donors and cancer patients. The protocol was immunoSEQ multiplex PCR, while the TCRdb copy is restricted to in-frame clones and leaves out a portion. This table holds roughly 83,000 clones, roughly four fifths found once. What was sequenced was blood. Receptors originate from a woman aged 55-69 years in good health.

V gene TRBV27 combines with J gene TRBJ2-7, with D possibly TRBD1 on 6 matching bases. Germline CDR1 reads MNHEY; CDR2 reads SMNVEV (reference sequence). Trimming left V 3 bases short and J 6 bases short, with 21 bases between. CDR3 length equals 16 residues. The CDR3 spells CASSFRPPGQDGEQYF. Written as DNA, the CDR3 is TGTGCCAGCAGTTTCAGGCCCCCGGGACAAGACGGCGAGCAGTACTTC.

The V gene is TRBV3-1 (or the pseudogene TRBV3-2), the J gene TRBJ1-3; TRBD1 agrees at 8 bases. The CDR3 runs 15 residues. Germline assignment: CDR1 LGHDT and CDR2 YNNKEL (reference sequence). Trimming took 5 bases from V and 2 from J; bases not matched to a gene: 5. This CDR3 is CASSSTGGPGNTIYF. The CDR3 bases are TGTGCCAGCAGCTCTACAGGGGGTCCTGGAAACACCATATATTTT.

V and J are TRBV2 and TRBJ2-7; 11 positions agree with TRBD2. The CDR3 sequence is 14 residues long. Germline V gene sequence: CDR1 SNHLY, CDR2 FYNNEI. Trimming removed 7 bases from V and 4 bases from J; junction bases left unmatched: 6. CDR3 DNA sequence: TGTGCCAGCACGTCTAGCGGGAGGAAGTACGAGCAGTACTTC. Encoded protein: CASTSSGRKYEQYF.

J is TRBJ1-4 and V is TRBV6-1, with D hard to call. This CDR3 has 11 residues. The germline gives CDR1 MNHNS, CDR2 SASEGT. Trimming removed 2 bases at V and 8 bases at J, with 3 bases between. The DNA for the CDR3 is TGTGCCAGCAGTGAATGGGAAAAACTGTTTTTT. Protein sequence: CASSEWEKLFF.

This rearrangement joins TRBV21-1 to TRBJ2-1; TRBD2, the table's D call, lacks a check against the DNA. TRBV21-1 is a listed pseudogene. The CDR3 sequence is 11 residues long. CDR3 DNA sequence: TGTGCCAGCAGCAAAGTCTATGAGCAGTTCTTC. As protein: CASSKVYEQFF.

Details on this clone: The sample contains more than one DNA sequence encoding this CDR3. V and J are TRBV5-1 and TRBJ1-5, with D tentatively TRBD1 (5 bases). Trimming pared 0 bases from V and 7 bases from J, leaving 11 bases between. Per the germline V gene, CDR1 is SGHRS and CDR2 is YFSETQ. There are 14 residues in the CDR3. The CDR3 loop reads CASSLDGGGQPQHF. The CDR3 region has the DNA TGCGCCAGCAGCTTGGACGGGGGGGGGCAGCCCCAGCATTTT.

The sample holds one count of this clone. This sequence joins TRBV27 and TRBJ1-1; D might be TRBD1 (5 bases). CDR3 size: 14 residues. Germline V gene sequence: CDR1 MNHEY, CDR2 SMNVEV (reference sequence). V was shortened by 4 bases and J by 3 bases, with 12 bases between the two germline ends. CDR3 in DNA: TGTGCCAGCAGTTCTTATCCGGGGGACACTGAAGCTTTCTTT. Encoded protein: CASSSYPGDTEAFF.

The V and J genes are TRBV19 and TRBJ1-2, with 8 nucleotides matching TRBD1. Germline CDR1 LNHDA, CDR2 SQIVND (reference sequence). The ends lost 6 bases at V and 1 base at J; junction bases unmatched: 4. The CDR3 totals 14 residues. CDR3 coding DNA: TGTGCCAGTAGAGACAGGGGAATTAACTATGGCTACACCTTC. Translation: CASRDRGINYGYTF.

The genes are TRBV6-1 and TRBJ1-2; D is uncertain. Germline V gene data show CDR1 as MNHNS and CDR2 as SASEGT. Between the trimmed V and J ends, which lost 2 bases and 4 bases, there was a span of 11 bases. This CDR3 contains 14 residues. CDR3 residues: CASSETGRVYGYTF. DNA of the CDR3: TGTGCCAGCAGTGAAACCGGCAGAGTCTATGGCTACACCTTC.

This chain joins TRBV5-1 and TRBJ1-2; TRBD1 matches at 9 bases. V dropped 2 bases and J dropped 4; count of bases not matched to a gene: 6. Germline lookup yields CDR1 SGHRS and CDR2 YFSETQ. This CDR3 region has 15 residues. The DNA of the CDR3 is TGCGCCAGCAGCTTCACGACAGGGGGTAGCTATGGCTACACCTTC. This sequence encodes CASSFTTGGSYGYTF.

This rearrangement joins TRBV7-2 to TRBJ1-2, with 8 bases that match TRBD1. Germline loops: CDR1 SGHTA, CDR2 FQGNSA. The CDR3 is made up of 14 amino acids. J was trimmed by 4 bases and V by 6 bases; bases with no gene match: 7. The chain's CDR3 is CASRLQGVSYGYTF. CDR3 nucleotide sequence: TGTGCCAGCAGACTACAGGGGGTATCCTATGGCTACACCTTC.